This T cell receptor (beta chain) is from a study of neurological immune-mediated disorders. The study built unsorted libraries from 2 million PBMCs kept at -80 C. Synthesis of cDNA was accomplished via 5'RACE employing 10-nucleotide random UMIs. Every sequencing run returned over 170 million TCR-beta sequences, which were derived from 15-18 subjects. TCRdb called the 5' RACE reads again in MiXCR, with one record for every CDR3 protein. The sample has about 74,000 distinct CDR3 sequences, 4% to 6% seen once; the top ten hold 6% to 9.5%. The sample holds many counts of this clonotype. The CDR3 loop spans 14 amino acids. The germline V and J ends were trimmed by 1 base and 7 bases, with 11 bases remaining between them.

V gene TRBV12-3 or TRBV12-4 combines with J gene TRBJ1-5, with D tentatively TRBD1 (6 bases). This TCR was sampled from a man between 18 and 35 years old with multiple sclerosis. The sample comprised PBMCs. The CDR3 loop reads CASSLDTGYQPQHF. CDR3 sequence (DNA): TGTGCCAGCAGTTTAGATACAGGGTACCAGCCCCAGCATTTT.